The present T cell receptor beta chain was sequenced within a study of shared clonotypes between healthy human individuals. Broader study findings: What naive subsets generally showed was a larger estimated richness than memory subsets showed.

With regard to this clone: What it binds is unknown.

TCRdb's copy holds only in-frame clones and misses some; the assay was immunoSEQ multiplex PCR. The sample contains approximately 2.3 million clones, 90% to 95% of which appear only once. The source is a man between 18 and 35 years old in good health. Some clones in this sample may be carry-over from other donors' samples. The specimen sequenced was naive CD4+ T cells from PBMCs. Subset described: CD45RA+ positively selected.

CDR3 in DNA: TGTGCCAGCAGCCTCGGGACTAGCGGGAGCGGGCATGAGCAGTTCTTC. Translated, it gives CASSLGTSGSGHEQFF. The chain links TRBV7-3 to TRBJ2-1; 14 bases line up with TRBD2. The CDR3 extends over 16 amino acids. CDR1 is SGHTA and CDR2 is FQGTGA in the germline V gene. V lost 5 bases to trimming and J lost 8 bases; unmatched junction nucleotides: 8.